This is a list of T cell receptor beta chains from one sample in a study of blood T cell repertoires in COVID-19. Repertoires were generated with immunoSEQ multiplex PCR, while TCRdb's copy carries only in-frame clones and drops some. The table lists roughly 190,000 clones, approximately 85% of them singletons. Specimen: peripheral blood. The receptor source for this set is a woman aged 60-75 years with acute or convalescent COVID-19. Each CDR3 is given with its conserved first and last residue.

j_call: TRBJ2-7; v_call: TRBV15; cdr3_aa: CATSRASGQRSYEQYF
j_call: TRBJ1-4; v_call: TRBV14; cdr3_aa: CASSRGTAVNEKLFF
j_call: TRBJ1-6; v_call: TRBV9; cdr3_aa: CASSPRQDSPLHF
j_call: TRBJ1-2; v_call: TRBV5-4; cdr3_aa: CASSPRTGKLNYGYTF
j_call: TRBJ1-1; v_call: TRBV5-1; cdr3_aa: CASSLFVTPNTEAFF
j_call: TRBJ2-1; v_call: TRBV25-1; cdr3_aa: CASSRGGEQFF
j_call: TRBJ2-1; v_call: TRBV7-9; cdr3_aa: CASSIAGGRNEQFF
j_call: TRBJ2-3; v_call: TRBV3-1/TRBV3-2; cdr3_aa: CASSPSGNTDTQYF
j_call: TRBJ1-4; v_call: TRBV7-9; cdr3_aa: CASTPGLTNEKLFF
j_call: TRBJ1-2; v_call: TRBV6-6; cdr3_aa: CASRWDSSGYTF
j_call: TRBJ2-2; v_call: TRBV7-3; cdr3_aa: CASSPQGLVVAGELFF
j_call: TRBJ2-1; v_call: TRBV6-5; cdr3_aa: CASTSTGGRGNEQFF
j_call: TRBJ1-1; v_call: TRBV6-5; cdr3_aa: CASTRTGLTSEAFF
j_call: TRBJ2-2; v_call: TRBV9; cdr3_aa: CASSVEPGGSTGELFF
j_call: TRBJ1-6; v_call: TRBV18; cdr3_aa: CASSPPQVQHNSPLHF
j_call: TRBJ1-2; v_call: TRBV30; cdr3_aa: CAWSIDRTRDGYTF
j_call: TRBJ2-3; v_call: TRBV4-1; cdr3_aa: CASSLAGVGDTQYF
j_call: TRBJ1-6; v_call: TRBV5-1; cdr3_aa: CASSPGQNNSPLHF
j_call: TRBJ1-4; v_call: TRBV5-1; cdr3_aa: CASSLEGAPYEKLFF
j_call: TRBJ2-6; v_call: TRBV5-4; cdr3_aa: CASSAVGRTSGANVLTF
j_call: TRBJ2-1; v_call: TRBV5-1; cdr3_aa: CASSLDRRPGGEQFF
j_call: TRBJ2-1; v_call: TRBV11-2; cdr3_aa: CASSLGVVGGMYNEQFF
j_call: TRBJ1-2; v_call: TRBV2; cdr3_aa: CASREQGKNGYTF
j_call: TRBJ2-7; v_call: TRBV4-1; cdr3_aa: CASSQTQGASFYEQYF
j_call: TRBJ1-2; v_call: TRBV5-1; cdr3_aa: CASSFGANYGYTF
j_call: TRBJ2-4; v_call: TRBV4-2; cdr3_aa: CASSQDRTSGQLAKNIQYF
j_call: TRBJ2-7; v_call: TRBV2; cdr3_aa: CASWGGVSSYEQYF
j_call: TRBJ1-1; v_call: TRBV18; cdr3_aa: CASSPLVEGTEAFF
j_call: TRBJ1-5; v_call: TRBV9; cdr3_aa: CASDDKAHQPQHF
j_call: TRBJ1-1; v_call: TRBV18; cdr3_aa: CASSPLGTGKTEAFF
j_call: TRBJ1-5; v_call: TRBV6-5; cdr3_aa: CASSYSPTIQPQHF
j_call: TRBJ1-2; v_call: TRBV24-1; cdr3_aa: CATSEQGADGYTF
j_call: TRBJ2-1; v_call: TRBV6-1; cdr3_aa: CASSKAGGEQFF
j_call: TRBJ2-1; v_call: TRBV6-5; cdr3_aa: CASSYLGTSGSNEQFF
j_call: TRBJ2-1; v_call: TRBV11-2; cdr3_aa: CASRNTENEQFF
j_call: TRBJ2-3; v_call: TRBV6-6; cdr3_aa: CASSLPLADSTDTQYF
j_call: TRBJ2-6; v_call: TRBV6-1; cdr3_aa: CASSGGTAVHSGANVLTF
j_call: TRBJ1-6; v_call: TRBV11-2; cdr3_aa: CASSFGTRDSPLHF
j_call: TRBJ2-3; v_call: TRBV4-2; cdr3_aa: CASSQGLLAVSTDTQYF
j_call: TRBJ1-5; v_call: TRBV5-1; cdr3_aa: CASSHGQEGQPQHF
j_call: TRBJ2-3; v_call: TRBV2; cdr3_aa: CASRDRGHSTDTQYF
j_call: TRBJ1-1; v_call: TRBV5-6; cdr3_aa: CASSLSWPDTEAFF
j_call: TRBJ1-4; v_call: TRBV29-1; cdr3_aa: CSVRTGLNEKLFF
j_call: TRBJ1-2; v_call: TRBV5-8; cdr3_aa: CASSPGKGYYGYTF
j_call: TRBJ1-4; v_call: TRBV9; cdr3_aa: CASSPGATNEKLFF
j_call: TRBJ2-7; v_call: TRBV25-1; cdr3_aa: CASSERVGYEQYF
j_call: TRBJ1-1; v_call: TRBV18; cdr3_aa: CASSSQEVNTEAFF
j_call: TRBJ2-1; v_call: TRBV27; cdr3_aa: CASSQGQGTYNEQFF
j_call: TRBJ1-6; v_call: TRBV9; cdr3_aa: CASSVVGGSPLHF
j_call: TRBJ2-1; v_call: TRBV3-1/TRBV3-2; cdr3_aa: CASSQGTRGNEQFF
j_call: TRBJ1-1; v_call: TRBV7-2; cdr3_aa: CASSQAVNVGTEAFF
j_call: TRBJ1-6; v_call: TRBV9; cdr3_aa: CASSAGPGQDHSPLHF